The rows below give T cell receptor beta chains drawn from one sample of a study of beta chain features in type 1 diabetes. Clones were read by immunoSEQ multiplex PCR, and TCRdb kept only the in-frame ones, dropping some. The table lists a few hundred thousand clones, 20% of them singletons. Sequencing was performed on naive CD4+ T cells from blood. These receptors were obtained from a woman aged 40 to 55 with type 1 diabetes. Each CDR3 is given with its conserved first and last residue. The D gene is left open where the match is weak. Size tells how often a clone was seen (once, few, many) or the class of an expanded clone, and some rows leave it out.

CDR3 DNA	CDR3 protein	V gene	J gene	clone size	D gene
TGTGCCAGCAGTTACCAGGGCGGAGAGACCCAGTACTTC	CASSYQGGETQYF	TRBV2	TRBJ2-5	.	.
TGTGCCAGCAGCGACAGAGAGCAGTACTTC	CASSDREQYF	TRBV28	TRBJ2-7	.	.
TGCGCCAGCAGCTTGACGGGTACAAGCAATCAGCCCCAGCATTTT	CASSLTGTSNQPQHF	TRBV5-1	TRBJ1-5	few	.
TGCAGCGTTGAAAGGGGGGGGTCAGAAGCTTTCTTT	CSVERGGSEAFF	TRBV29-1	TRBJ1-1	.	.
TGCGCCAGCAGCGCCGGGACAGTATATAATTCACCCCTCCACTTT	CASSAGTVYNSPLHF	TRBV5-1	TRBJ1-6	.	TRBD1
TGCAGCGTTGACGGGGCGGGAGGGCCGCACAATGAGCAGTTCTTC	CSVDGAGGPHNEQFF	TRBV29-1	TRBJ2-1	.	TRBD2
TGTGCCAGCAGTTACTCGGGCAGGGGGCAAGAGACCCAGTACTTC	CASSYSGRGQETQYF	TRBV6-5	TRBJ2-5	few	TRBD1
TGTGCCAGCAGCCTAGACCCAACCGGACTAGCGGGGGGCCAAGAGACCCAGTACTTC	CASSLDPTGLAGGQETQYF	TRBV7-2	TRBJ2-5	few	TRBD2
TGTGCCAGCAGCCACCCGGACAGGGAAAGGGATGAAAAACTGTTTTTT	CASSHPDRERDEKLFF	TRBV14	TRBJ1-4	few	TRBD1
TGTGCCAGCTCACGGCAGGGCTATGGCTACACCTTC	CASSRQGYGYTF	TRBV18	TRBJ1-2	few	.
TGTGCCAGCAGCCCCAACAGGGTGAACACTGAAGCTTTCTTT	CASSPNRVNTEAFF	TRBV7-2	TRBJ1-1	.	.
TGTGCCTGGACTGTAGTAGTCCGGGGTGAGCAGTTCTTC	CAWTVVVRGEQFF	TRBV30	TRBJ2-1	few	.
TGTGCCAGCAGCGTAGTGGCTAGCGGCTACAATGAGCAGTTCTTC	CASSVVASGYNEQFF	TRBV9	TRBJ2-1	few	TRBD2
TGTGCCAGCAGCCTCAACTACGAGCAGTACTTC	CASSLNYEQYF	TRBV7-9	TRBJ2-7	.	.
TGTGCCAGCAGTTTTCCGTCAGGACAGGAAGGTTTTCGATATGGCTACACCTTC	CASSFPSGQEGFRYGYTF	TRBV28	TRBJ1-2	.	TRBD1
TGTGCCAGCAGCTACCCCGGGGATTCGGAGACCCAGTACTTC	CASSYPGDSETQYF	TRBV7-9	TRBJ2-5	.	.
TGCGCCAGCAGCACGGGACAGGGGGAAGAGACCCAGTACTTC	CASSTGQGEETQYF	TRBV4-3	TRBJ2-5	few	TRBD1
TGTGCCAGCTCGTGGGACAGGGGGCATTGGGAGCAGTACTTC	CASSWDRGHWEQYF	TRBV18	TRBJ2-7	.	TRBD1
TGTGCCAGCAGCTCGGGAGGTACAGGACTCTATAGCGAGCAGTACTTC	CASSSGGTGLYSEQYF	TRBV7-9	TRBJ2-7	few	TRBD2
TGTGCCAGCAGTTGGGGCAGGACCTACGAGCAGTACTTC	CASSWGRTYEQYF	TRBV28	TRBJ2-7	.	.
TGTGCTAGTGGCCGGTACAATGAGCAGTTCTTC	CASGRYNEQFF	TRBV12-5	TRBJ2-1	.	.
TGTGCCAGCAGTCTTACTCCGAATGAGCAGTTCTTC	CASSLTPNEQFF	TRBV25-1	TRBJ2-1	few	.
TGTGCCAGCAGCCTGGGACAGGGCGTCACAGATACGCAGTATTTT	CASSLGQGVTDTQYF	TRBV7-9	TRBJ2-3	.	TRBD1
TGTGCCAGTAGTATGAGGGAACGCCCTGGCACAGATACGCAGTATTTT	CASSMRERPGTDTQYF	TRBV19	TRBJ2-3	.	.
TGTGCCAGCAGTGAGGGGACAGGGGCTTTCTTT	CASSEGTGAFF	TRBV27	TRBJ1-1	.	TRBD1
TGTGCCAGCAGTTTACGGCGAGGCTATGGCTACACCTTC	CASSLRRGYGYTF	TRBV28	TRBJ1-2	.	.
TGTGCCAGCAGTTTGGGGCAGGACAATGAGCAGTTCTTC	CASSLGQDNEQFF	TRBV28	TRBJ2-1	few	.
TGTGCCAGCAGCTTAGGGGGGACAGGGACGCAGTTCTTC	CASSLGGTGTQFF	TRBV7-6	TRBJ2-1	.	TRBD1
TGTGCCAGCAGAACTCACAGGGGAGGCACAGATACGCAGTATTTT	CASRTHRGGTDTQYF	TRBV6-5	TRBJ2-3	.	TRBD1
TGTGCCAGCAGCGTAGCGGCAGGGATTAATGAAAAACTGTTTTTT	CASSVAAGINEKLFF	TRBV9	TRBJ1-4	.	.
TGTGCCAGCAGCGCGTTAAATTCACCCCTCCACTTT	CASSALNSPLHF	TRBV9	TRBJ1-6	few	.
TGCGCCAGCAGCTTGGGACAGGGGAAATGGCAGTTCTTC	CASSLGQGKWQFF	TRBV5-1	TRBJ2-1	few	TRBD1
TGCGCCAGCAGCTTGGAACTCGCGAACTACAATGAGCAGTTCTTC	CASSLELANYNEQFF	TRBV5-1	TRBJ2-1	.	.
TGTGCCAGCAGCTACCCCCCGGGTAGCGGGTTCCAAGAGACCCAGTACTTC	CASSYPPGSGFQETQYF	TRBV13	TRBJ2-5	.	TRBD2
TGCGCCAGCAGCTTGCCTAGCGGGAGTTACAATGAGCAGTTCTTC	CASSLPSGSYNEQFF	TRBV5-1	TRBJ2-1	.	TRBD2
TGTGCCAGTAGTTGGACAGGGGGCAATCAGCCCCAGCATTTT	CASSWTGGNQPQHF	TRBV19	TRBJ1-5	.	TRBD1
TGTGCCTGGAGTTTCGGTGATGGCTACACCTTC	CAWSFGDGYTF	TRBV30	TRBJ1-2	.	.
TGTGCCAGCAGCGTAGCTTTGGACAGTGAATCCTATAATTCACCCCTCCACTTT	CASSVALDSESYNSPLHF	TRBV9	TRBJ1-6	once	.
TGCAGCGTTCGGCAGGGGGGAAACACCATATATTTT	CSVRQGGNTIYF	TRBV29-1	TRBJ1-3	few	.
TGCGCCAGCAGCCAAGAACTCGGTGCACATCAGCCCCAGCATTTT	CASSQELGAHQPQHF	TRBV4-3	TRBJ1-5	.	.
TGTGCCTGGAGCTTAGGAGGGATGAACACTGAAGCTTTCTTT	CAWSLGGMNTEAFF	TRBV30	TRBJ1-1	few	.
TGTGCCAGCAGCCGTACCGGGACAGATTCCTACAATGAGCAGTTCTTC	CASSRTGTDSYNEQFF	TRBV11-1	TRBJ2-1	.	TRBD1
TGTGCCACCAGCAGCCTCCGGGGTGCGGTGAACACCGGGGAGCTGTTTTTT	CATSSLRGAVNTGELFF	TRBV15	TRBJ2-2	.	.
TGTGCCAGCATCTTTTCGGGGGGTGGCCAAGAGACCCAGTACTTC	CASIFSGGGQETQYF	TRBV6-6	TRBJ2-5	.	TRBD2
TGTGCCAGCACCCGAGGGAGACTAGCGGCAGATACGCAGTATTTT	CASTRGRLAADTQYF	TRBV11-2	TRBJ2-3	few	TRBD2
TGTGCCAGCAGCACCCGGGACAGAGCTAACGAAAAACTGTTTTTT	CASSTRDRANEKLFF	TRBV5-4	TRBJ1-4	few	TRBD1
TGTGCCAGCAGCTTACGGACAGGGGCTAATGAAAAACTGTTTTTT	CASSLRTGANEKLFF	TRBV7-2	TRBJ1-4	few	TRBD1
TGTGCCAGCAGCGGGGACAGCCGCTTGGAGCAGTACTTC	CASSGDSRLEQYF	TRBV6-5	TRBJ2-7	few	TRBD1
TGTGCCAGCAGTCTAGCGGCGGTGAACACCGGGGAGCTGTTTTTT	CASSLAAVNTGELFF	TRBV28	TRBJ2-2	.	TRBD2
TGTGCCAGTAAGAACGGGCAGGGGTACACCGGGGAGCTGTTTTTT	CASKNGQGYTGELFF	TRBV19	TRBJ2-2	.	.
TGCAGCGTTGATAGAGGGCAGGGGGTTGTGAACACTGAAGCTTTCTTT	CSVDRGQGVVNTEAFF	TRBV29-1	TRBJ1-1	.	TRBD1
TGTGCCAGCAGCTCTGGACAACCGGGCGACTATGGCTACACCTTC	CASSSGQPGDYGYTF	TRBV7-3	TRBJ1-2	.	.
TGTGCCAGCAGCCGGGCGGGGGTCTACGAGCAGTACTTC	CASSRAGVYEQYF	TRBV7-9	TRBJ2-7	.	TRBD2
TGTGCCAGCAGTCTATCCGGGACGGGGGAAGCTAACTATGGCTACACCTTC	CASSLSGTGEANYGYTF	TRBV27	TRBJ1-2	few	.
TGCAGCGGTGGAGGGAACACAGATACGCAGTATTTT	CSGGGNTDTQYF	TRBV29-1	TRBJ2-3	.	.